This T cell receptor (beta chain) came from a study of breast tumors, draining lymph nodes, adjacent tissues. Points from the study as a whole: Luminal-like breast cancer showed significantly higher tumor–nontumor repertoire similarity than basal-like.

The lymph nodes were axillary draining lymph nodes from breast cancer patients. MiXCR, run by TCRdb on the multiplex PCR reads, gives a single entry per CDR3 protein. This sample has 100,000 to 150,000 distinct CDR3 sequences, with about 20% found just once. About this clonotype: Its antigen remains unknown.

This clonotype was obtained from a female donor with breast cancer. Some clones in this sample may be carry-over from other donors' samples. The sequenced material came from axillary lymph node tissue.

The CDR3 coding sequence is TGTGCCAGCAGCCCTCCGGGGGGGTCCGGCACAGATACGCAGTATTTT. Translating gives CASSPPGGSGTDTQYF. This chain connects TRBV5-4 to TRBJ2-3, with TRBD2 identical over 8 bases. This CDR3 contains 16 residues. Germline lookup yields CDR1 SGHNT and CDR2 YYREEE (reference sequence). Trimming took 4 bases from V and 1 from J; bases not matched to a gene: 8.